This T cell receptor (beta chain) originates from a study of OX40 agonist ivuxolimab in advanced cancers. Whole-study findings and limits: CD4+ T cells averaged fewer expanded clones than CD8+ T cells.

Clones were sequenced by immunoSEQ multiplex PCR, and TCRdb holds only the in-frame ones, with some missing. Among around 76,000 clones listed, under 80% were seen once. Germline assignment: CDR1 MNHNS and CDR2 SASEGT. Trimming pared 3 bases from V and 1 base from J, leaving 10 bases between. The CDR3 contains 15 residues. This clone came up once. The antigen is unknown. Sequencing used CD4+ or CD8+ T cells sorted from blood, obtained in a trial of the OX40 agonist ivuxolimab. The sequence was collected from an adult with an advanced solid tumor such as melanoma, head and neck, liver or kidney cancer. The gene calls are TRBV6-1 and TRBJ1-3; TRBD1 is a possible D gene (5 bases). In DNA, the CDR3 is TGTGCCAGCAGTGAGGGCAGGGCGTCTGGAAACACCATATATTTT. Translated, it gives CASSEGRASGNTIYF.